One T cell receptor (beta chain) is described in this entry. The data were taken from a study of blood T cell repertoires in COVID-19. The wider study: Italy, Spain and the United States were the sources of the convalescent and acute COVID-19 samples. T cells, B-cell-depleted T cells, or PBMCs provided the cDNA or gDNA that served as material.

The repertoire was sequenced with immunoSEQ multiplex PCR; TCRdb's copy has only in-frame clones and lacks some. The sample lists tens of thousands of clones, about 74% occurring once. The sequenced sample was peripheral blood. The sequence came from a human donor with acute or convalescent COVID-19. The donor label of this sample is uncertain.

The CDR3 DNA is TGTGCCAGCACCTCCCACCGTGGGACTAGCGGGAGCGGTTTCAGCTCCTACAATGAGCAGTTCTTC. Protein sequence: CASTSHRGTSGSGFSSYNEQFF. V usage is TRBV27 and J usage is TRBJ2-1; 14 bases align to TRBD2. Per the germline V gene, CDR1 is MNHEY and CDR2 is SMNVEV (reference sequence). J was trimmed by 0 bases and V by 7 bases; bases with no gene match: 20. This CDR3 is built from 22 residues.